These 23 T cell receptor beta chains came from one sample sequenced in a study of cytomegalovirus exposure and HLA in healthy donors. PCR primers comprised 60 Vbeta and 13 Jbeta primers. The data were produced by immunoSEQ multiplex PCR, yet TCRdb's version contains in-frame clones alone and is incomplete. The table lists roughly 160,000 clones, roughly 85% of them singletons, with almost 9.5% in the top ten. The sample taken for sequencing was PBMCs. The receptor set was obtained from a man between 18 and 29 years old in good health and CMV-seropositive.

This chain uses TRBV5-1 with TRBJ2-1; 8 nucleotides match TRBD2. V gave up 4 bases and J gave up 0 bases; unmatched junction bases: 6. The V gene's germline CDR1 is SGHRS and CDR2 YFSETQ. This CDR3 spans 16 amino acids. This CDR3 reads CASSRERGSSYNEQFF. CDR3 DNA sequence: TGCGCCAGCAGCCGGGAGCGGGGGAGCTCCTACAATGAGCAGTTCTTC.

This clone has only one observation. CDR3 amino acids: CSMREGNTIYF. As DNA, the CDR3 is TGCAGCATGAGGGAGGGAAACACCATATATTTT. The rearrangement uses TRBV29-1 and TRBJ1-3; D not resolved. Deletions cut 8 bases from V and 4 bases from J, with 9 bases between. The CDR3 loop spans 11 amino acids. Germline CDR1 SQVTM, CDR2 ANQGSEA.

The chain joins TRBV18 to TRBJ2-1; 11 bases are shared with TRBD2. After removal of 3 bases from V and 10 bases from J, the junction contained 5 bases not matched to a gene. Looked up from germline, CDR1 is KGHSH and CDR2 is LQKENI. CDR3 length: 14 residues. Here the CDR3 DNA reads TGTGCCAGCTCACCCGGACTAGCGGGTCTCGAGCAGTTCTTC. This codes for CASSPGLAGLEQFF. Filled out from reference TRBV18 and TRBJ2-1, the complete variable domain reads NAGVMQNPRHLVRRRGQEARLRCSPMKGHSHVYWYRQLPEEGLKFMVYLQKENIIDESGMPKERFSAEFPKEGPSILRIQQVVRGDSAAYFCASSPGLAGLEQFFGPGTRLTVL.

The chain couples TRBV13 to TRBJ2-7; D is ambiguous. CDR1 PRHDT and CDR2 FYEKMQ come from the germline V gene (reference sequence). The length of the CDR3 is 14 residues. The V end was cut by 4 bases, the J end by 5 bases, with 15 bases between. CDR3 bases: TGTGCCAGCAGCTCCGACACCAAAGACAACGAGCAGTACTTC. This codes for CASSSDTKDNEQYF.

Details on this clone: At the DNA level, this CDR3 is encoded by other sequences in the same sample as well. This chain joins TRBV5-1 and TRBJ1-1; D is unclear. The CDR3 consists of 15 residues. The ends were cut back, 0 bases at V and 1 base at J, with 10 bases in the middle. Looked up from germline, CDR1 is SGHRS and CDR2 is YFSETQ. The CDR3 sequence is CASSLARQSNTEAFF. DNA of the CDR3: TGCGCCAGCAGCTTGGCCAGGCAGTCGAACACTGAAGCTTTCTTT.

The chain links TRBV5-1 to TRBJ2-3; tentative D call: TRBD1 (5 bases). The germline CDR1 and CDR2 sequences are SGHRS and YFSETQ. The V end was cut by 4 bases, the J end by 5 bases, with 14 bases between. The CDR3 has 14 residues. The DNA of the CDR3 is TGCGCCAGCAGCCTCCTACTCCAGGGAGATACGCAGTATTTT. It is translated as CASSLLLQGDTQYF.

V is TRBV6-5 and J is TRBJ2-7; D may be TRBD2 (5 bases). CDR3 length: 13 amino acids. Trimming shortened V by 2 bases and J by 7 bases, and 12 bases separated the two germline ends. CDR1 and CDR2 from the germline V gene are MNHEY and SVGAGI. The CDR3, as DNA: TGTGCCAGCAGTTACGGACTTGCCTGGGAGCAGTACTTC. Amino acids: CASSYGLAWEQYF.

This clone showed up just a few times. The CDR3 DNA reads TGCGCCAGCAGCTTGGTAACGGGGAACACTGAAGCTTTCTTT. Its protein product is CASSLVTGNTEAFF. The V gene is TRBV5-1, the J gene TRBJ1-1; D is unresolved. The CDR3 spans 14 residues. The V end was cut by 0 bases, the J end by 1 base, with 7 bases between. Germline assignment: CDR1 SGHRS and CDR2 YFSETQ.

This sequence joins TRBV29-1 and TRBJ2-3; D unresolved. V lost 4 bases to trimming and J lost 0 bases, with 11 bases between them. CDR1 is SQVTM, CDR2 ANQGSEA, per germline. This CDR3 has 14 amino acids. As DNA, the CDR3 is TGCAGCGTTGGAGTAACCTTGAGCACAGATACGCAGTATTTT. Protein product: CSVGVTLSTDTQYF.

This clone came up once. At the DNA level, this CDR3 is encoded by other sequences in the same sample as well. V and J are TRBV29-1 and TRBJ2-3, with 7 bases aligning to TRBD1. From germline, CDR1 is SQVTM and CDR2 ANQGSEA. Trimming at V came to 3 bases and at J to 2 bases, leaving 8 bases not matched to a gene. This CDR3 is built from 15 residues. This CDR3 reads CSVEGQGEYTDTQYF. CDR3 bases: TGCAGCGTTGAGGGGCAGGGGGAGTACACAGATACGCAGTATTTT.

The gene calls are TRBV7-2 and TRBJ1-6, with 7 bases lining up with TRBD1. Unmatched junction bases numbered 12, after V lost 6 bases and J lost 4 bases. The germline V gene has CDR1 SGHTA and CDR2 FQGNSA. The CDR3 totals 17 residues. The CDR3 DNA follows: TGTGCCAGCAGTCTTGACAGGGATGATATATATAATTCACCCCTCCACTTT. Encoded protein: CASSLDRDDIYNSPLHF.

There are a few counts of this clone. This chain connects TRBV7-9 to TRBJ1-4; 11 positions match TRBD1. The germline V gene has CDR1 SEHNR and CDR2 FQNEAQ (reference sequence). The CDR3 has 15 residues. Trimming took 5 bases from V and 7 from J; bases not matched to a gene: 6. Here the CDR3 DNA reads TGTGCCAGCAGCCCGTTGGGACAGGGGGTTGAAAAACTGTTTTTT. The encoded protein is CASSPLGQGVEKLFF. Full variable domain (outside the CDR3, taken from reference TRBV7-9 and TRBJ1-4): DTGVSQNPRHKITKRGQNVTFRCDPISEHNRLYWYRQTLGQGPEFLTYFQNEAQLEKSRLLSDRFSAERPKGSFSTLEIQRTEQGDSAMYLCASSPLGQGVEKLFFGSGTQLSVL.

V gene TRBV2 combines with J gene TRBJ1-1; D gene uncertain. Trimming took off 4 bases at V and 1 base at J, with 10 bases between the two ends. Germline V gene sequence: CDR1 SNHLY, CDR2 FYNNEI. The length of the CDR3 is 14 residues. CDR3 nucleotide sequence: TGTGCCAGCAGTGGAGGGTCCGGGAACACTGAAGCTTTCTTT. This gives the protein CASSGGSGNTEAFF.

V is TRBV27 and J is TRBJ2-7, with 7 bases lining up with TRBD1. Trimming cost V 6 bases and J 6 bases; bases outside gene matches: 17. The germline V gene has CDR1 MNHEY and CDR2 SMNVEV (reference sequence). The CDR3 spans 16 residues. Written as DNA, the CDR3 is TGTGCCAGCAGCCAGGGGGTCGGGCCCCGCCGTTCCGAGCAGTACTTC. This sequence encodes CASSQGVGPRRSEQYF.

Of note for this clone: One end of the junction varies from germline; a read error may be responsible. The identical CDR3 is also encoded by other nucleotide sequences in the sample. The chain links TRBV5-1 to TRBJ1-6; TRBD1 matches 8 bases. This CDR3 region has 18 residues. CDR1 is SGHRS and CDR2 is YFSETQ in the germline V gene. The CDR3 protein is CASSLGLEWTGINSPLHF. The CDR3 bases are TGCGCCAGCAGCTTGGGCCTAGAATGGACAGGGATCAATTCGCCCCTCCACTTT.

The chain recombines TRBV11-2 with TRBJ1-2; 7 bases align to TRBD1. In germline, CDR1 is SGHAT, CDR2 FQNNGV. J lost 2 bases, V lost 5 bases, and 8 bases had no gene match. The CDR3 is 15 amino acids. The CDR3 nucleotides are TGTGCCAGCAGCCCCCTGGCAGGGGGAAACTATGGCTACACCTTC. This gives the protein CASSPLAGGNYGYTF.

V is TRBV4-1 and J is TRBJ1-1; D is perhaps TRBD1 (5 bases). In germline, CDR1 is MGHRA, CDR2 YSYEKL. The V end was cut by 3 bases, the J end by 6 bases, with 14 bases between. CDR3 length: 14 amino acids. CDR3 residues: CASSQATRAAEAFF. For the CDR3, the DNA is TGCGCCAGCAGCCAGGCCACCAGGGCGGCTGAAGCTTTCTTT.

CDR3 protein: CASSTGGSEGYTF. The CDR3 DNA is TGCGCCAGCAGTACTGGAGGTTCCGAGGGCTACACCTTC. The chain couples TRBV5-1 to TRBJ1-2, with D uncertain. Germline V lookup: CDR1 SGHRS, CDR2 YFSETQ. This CDR3 comprises 13 residues. V was clipped by 5 bases and J by 8 bases, with 16 bases between them.

The rearrangement uses TRBV7-6 and TRBJ1-4; tentative D call: TRBD1 (6 bases). The CDR3 has 17 residues. V was clipped by 0 bases and J by 6 bases, with 17 bases between them. Germline V gives CDR1 SGHVS, CDR2 FNYEAQ. The DNA for the CDR3 is TGTGCCAGCAGCTTAGCGGTACGGCCTGAGGGGGATGAAAAACTGTTTTTT. It yields the protein CASSLAVRPEGDEKLFF.

V gene TRBV10-3 combines with J gene TRBJ2-7, with D possibly TRBD1 on 6 matching bases. V was shortened by 3 bases and J by 4 bases, with 16 bases between the two germline ends. In germline, CDR1 is ENHRY, CDR2 SYGVKD. This CDR3 comprises 15 residues. This CDR3 reads CAISEGTPILYEQYF. The CDR3 DNA reads as TGTGCCATCAGTGAAGGGACACCGATTTTATACGAGCAGTACTTC.

The chain links TRBV19 to TRBJ1-2; weak D call: TRBD1 (5 bases). This CDR3 region has 13 residues. V was cut by 3 bases and J by 7 bases, with 12 bases left in between. Germline values: CDR1 LNHDA, CDR2 SQIVND (reference sequence). This chain's CDR3 is CASSMQGWSGYTF. In DNA form, the CDR3 reads TGTGCCAGTAGTATGCAGGGCTGGAGTGGCTACACCTTC.

The chain recombines TRBV9 with TRBJ2-3; D remains unclear. CDR1 is SGDLS, CDR2 YYNGEE, per germline. The CDR3 spans 16 residues. The germline V and J ends were trimmed by 2 bases and 0 bases, with 13 bases remaining between them. In DNA, the CDR3 is TGTGCCAGCAGCGTTGGCGACAAAAATAGCACAGATACGCAGTATTTT. Translating it yields CASSVGDKNSTDTQYF.

The rearrangement joins TRBV2 to TRBJ1-5; D is unclear. CDR1 SNHLY and CDR2 FYNNEI come from the germline V gene. This CDR3 is 15 amino acids long. V dropped 1 base and J dropped 3 bases, with 10 bases sitting between them. The CDR3 DNA is TGTGCCAGCAGTGAAGGGCAGGCGATCAATCAGCCCCAGCATTTT. Translated: CASSEGQAINQPQHF.